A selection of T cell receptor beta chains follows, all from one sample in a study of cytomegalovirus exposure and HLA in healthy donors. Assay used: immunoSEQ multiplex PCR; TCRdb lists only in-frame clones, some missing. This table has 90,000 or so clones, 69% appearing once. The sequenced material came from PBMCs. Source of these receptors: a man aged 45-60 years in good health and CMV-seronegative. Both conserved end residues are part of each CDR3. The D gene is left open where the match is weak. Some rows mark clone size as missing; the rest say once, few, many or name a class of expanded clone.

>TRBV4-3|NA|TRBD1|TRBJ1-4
CASSQGPGQLNEKLFF
TGCGCCAGCAGCCAAGGCCCGGGACAGCTTAATGAAAAACTGTTTTTT
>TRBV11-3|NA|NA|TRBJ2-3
CASSLAGTQYF
TGTGCCAGCAGCTTAGCGGGTACGCAGTATTTT
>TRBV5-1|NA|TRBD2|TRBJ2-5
CASSILPTSGRETQYF
TGCGCCAGCAGCATCCTACCAACTAGCGGTAGAGAGACCCAGTACTTC
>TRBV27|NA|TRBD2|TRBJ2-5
CASNPSGGASETQYF
TGTGCCAGCAACCCTAGCGGGGGGGCATCGGAGACCCAGTACTTC
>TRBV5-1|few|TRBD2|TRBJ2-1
CASSLGSGRVSSYNEQFF
TGCGCCAGCAGCTTGGGTAGCGGGAGGGTGAGCTCCTACAATGAGCAGTTCTTC
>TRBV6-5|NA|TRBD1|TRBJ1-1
CASSYLDREGTEAFF
TGTGCCAGCAGTTACTTGGACAGGGAAGGCACTGAAGCTTTCTTT
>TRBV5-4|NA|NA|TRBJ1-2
CASSFSEVPDYGYTF
TGTGCCAGCAGCTTCTCGGAGGTTCCGGACTATGGCTACACCTTC
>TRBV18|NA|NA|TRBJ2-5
CASSPDRYQETQYF
TGTGCCAGCTCACCAGACAGATACCAAGAGACCCAGTACTTC
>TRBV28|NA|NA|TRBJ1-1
CATSFRGRTEAFF
TGTGCCACCTCGTTCAGGGGACGGACTGAAGCTTTCTTT
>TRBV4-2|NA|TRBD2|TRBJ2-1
CASSLVAGSYNEQFF
TGTGCCAGCAGCCTCGTAGCGGGCTCCTACAATGAGCAGTTCTTC
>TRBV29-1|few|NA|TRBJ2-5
CSVVNSGETQYF
TGCAGCGTTGTTAATAGCGGAGAGACCCAGTACTTC
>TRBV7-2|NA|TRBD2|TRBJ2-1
CASSHPSGEQFF
TGTGCCAGCAGCCACCCTAGCGGAGAGCAGTTCTTC
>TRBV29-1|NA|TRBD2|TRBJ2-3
CSAHASGRENTQYF
TGCAGCGCTCACGCTTCCGGGAGGGAAAATACGCAGTATTTT
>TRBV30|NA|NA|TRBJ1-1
CAWSSSSSSRTAFF
TGTGCCTGGAGTAGCAGCAGCTCGTCGAGGACTGCTTTCTTT
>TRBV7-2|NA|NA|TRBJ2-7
CASRFGAGAGGFYF
NA
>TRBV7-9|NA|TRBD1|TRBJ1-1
CASSFTGQGRFDTEAFF
TGTGCCAGCAGCTTTACTGGACAGGGTCGGTTTGACACTGAAGCTTTCTTT
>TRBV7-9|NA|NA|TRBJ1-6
CASSPRRQDNSPLHF
TGTGCCAGCAGCCCACGACGACAGGATAATTCACCCCTCCACTTT
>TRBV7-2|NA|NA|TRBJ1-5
CASSLARSNQPQHF
TGTGCCAGCAGCTTAGCCCGTAGCAATCAGCCCCAGCATTTT
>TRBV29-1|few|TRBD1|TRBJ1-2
CSVGTGGYGYTF
TGCAGCGTTGGGACAGGGGGCTATGGCTACACCTTC
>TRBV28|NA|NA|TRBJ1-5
CASSFRGRNNQPQHF
TGTGCCAGCAGTTTTCGGGGAAGGAACAATCAGCCCCAGCATTTT
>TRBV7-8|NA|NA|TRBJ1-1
CASSLGYGEMNTEAFF
TGTGCCAGCAGCCTAGGGTACGGGGAAATGAACACTGAAGCTTTCTTT
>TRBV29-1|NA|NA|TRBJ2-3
CSVGSGIRWGPQYF
TGCAGCGTTGGTTCCGGGATCCGGTGGGGTCCGCAGTATTTT